This is a list of T cell receptor beta chains from one sample in a study of blood T cell repertoires in COVID-19. The data were produced by immunoSEQ multiplex PCR, yet TCRdb's version contains in-frame clones alone and is incomplete. The repertoire holds 250,000 to 300,000 clones, with roughly 80% as singletons. The material sequenced was peripheral blood. These receptors came from a man aged 55 to 70 who had recovered from COVID-19. Each CDR3 is given with its conserved first and last residue. A D gene is named only where the DNA matches it firmly. Expanded clones are given a class, and other clones once, few, many or no size at all.

D gene,clone size,V gene,J gene,CDR3 protein,CDR3 DNA
TRBD2,-,TRBV5-1,TRBJ2-1,CASSPKGLAGAREQFF,TGCGCCAGCAGCCCTAAGGGACTAGCGGGAGCCCGTGAGCAGTTCTTC
-,-,TRBV13,TRBJ1-1,CASSEQIKGLKGAFF,TGTGCCAGCAGCGAACAGATTAAGGGGTTAAAGGGAGCTTTCTTT
-,-,TRBV6-5,TRBJ1-6,CASSYPNSPLHF,TGTGCCAGCAGTTACCCAAATTCACCCCTCCACTTT
-,-,TRBV20-1,TRBJ2-7,CSARISYEQYF,TGCAGTGCTAGAATTTCATACGAGCAGTACTTC
TRBD1,-,TRBV7-2,TRBJ1-5,CASSYAGTGVNQPQHF,TGTGCCAGCAGCTATGCCGGGACAGGGGTCAATCAGCCCCAGCATTTT
-,once,TRBV12-3/TRBV12-4,TRBJ2-6,CATLLSGANVLTF,TGTGCCACCCTCCTGTCCGGGGCCAACGTCCTGACTTTC
-,-,TRBV6-5,TRBJ2-5,CASRRWEWETQYF,TGTGCCAGCCGAAGGTGGGAGTGGGAGACCCAGTACTTC
-,-,TRBV2,TRBJ1-5,CASIVDQVSNQPQHF,TGTGCCAGCATAGTTGATCAAGTAAGCAATCAGCCCCAGCATTTT
-,-,TRBV5-4,TRBJ1-1,CASSAVLNTEAFF,TGTGCCAGCAGCGCGGTTCTGAACACTGAAGCTTTCTTT
TRBD1,-,TRBV9,TRBJ2-3,CASSLDRGLDTQYF,TGTGCCAGCAGCTTAGACAGGGGGTTGGATACGCAGTATTTT
TRBD2,-,TRBV10-2,TRBJ2-7,CASRASGLSYEQYF,TGCGCCAGCAGAGCTAGCGGACTCTCCTACGAGCAGTACTTC
-,once,TRBV6-1,TRBJ1-6,CASSDFSSYNSPLHF,TGTGCCAGCAGTGATTTTAGCTCCTATAATTCACCCCTCCACTTT
-,-,TRBV18,TRBJ1-6,CASSRTEVHLPLHF,TGTGCCAGCTCACGGACAGAGGTCCACCTTCCCCTCCACTTT
-,-,TRBV27,TRBJ1-6,CASSGGGMGNSPLHF,TGTGCCAGCAGTGGGGGGGGCATGGGGAATTCACCCCTCCACTTT
TRBD1,-,TRBV7-6,TRBJ2-2,CASSRDRGLTGELFF,TGTGCCAGCAGCCGGGACAGGGGGCTTACCGGGGAGCTGTTTTTT
-,-,TRBV21-1,TRBJ2-1,CASSRTSGRRRNEQFF,TGTGCCAGCAGCAGAACTAGCGGGAGGCGGAGAAATGAGCAGTTCTTC
TRBD1,-,TRBV5-1,TRBJ1-2,CASSLGRGTKDYGYTF,TGCGCCAGCAGCTTGGGCAGGGGGACGAAAGACTATGGCTACACCTTC
-,-,TRBV6-6,TRBJ2-1,CASSYVGTPNNEQFF,TGTGCCAGCAGTTACGTAGGGACACCCAACAATGAGCAGTTCTTC
-,once,TRBV5-4,TRBJ1-5,CASSLAGGNQPQHF,TGTGCCAGCAGCTTGGCCGGGGGAAATCAGCCCCAGCATTTT
TRBD2,-,TRBV25-1,TRBJ2-7,CASSDLSGSSSEQYF,TGTGCCAGCAGTGATCTCAGCGGGAGTTCCTCAGAGCAGTACTTC
-,-,TRBV28,TRBJ2-4,CATTGLAKNIQYF,TGTGCCACCACAGGGTTAGCCAAAAACATTCAGTACTTC
TRBD1,-,TRBV19,TRBJ2-7,CASSTSRGSDEQYF,TGTGCCAGTAGTACTTCCAGGGGGTCGGACGAGCAGTACTTC
-,-,TRBV19,TRBJ1-2,CASKLMENYGYTF,TGTGCCAGTAAACTCATGGAGAACTATGGCTACACCTTC